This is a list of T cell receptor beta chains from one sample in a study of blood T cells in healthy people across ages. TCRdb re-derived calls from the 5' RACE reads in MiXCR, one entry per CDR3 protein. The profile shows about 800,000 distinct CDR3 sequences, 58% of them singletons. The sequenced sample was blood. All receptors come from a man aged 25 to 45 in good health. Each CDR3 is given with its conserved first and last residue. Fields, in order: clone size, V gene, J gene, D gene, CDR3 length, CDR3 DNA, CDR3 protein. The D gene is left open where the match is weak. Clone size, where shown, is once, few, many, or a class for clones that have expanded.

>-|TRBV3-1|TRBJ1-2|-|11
TGTGCCAGCAGCCACTCCTATGGCTACACCTTC
CASSHSYGYTF
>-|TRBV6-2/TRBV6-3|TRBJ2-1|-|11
TGTGCCAGCACCCACGGGAGTTCGCAGTTCTTC
CASTHGSSQFF
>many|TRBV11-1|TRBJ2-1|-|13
TGTGCCAGCAGCTTAGCTCCGGACAATGAGCAGTTCTTC
CASSLAPDNEQFF
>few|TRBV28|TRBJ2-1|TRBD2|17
TGTGCCAGCAGTGCCGGGGGGGCTAGCGGATATTACAATGAGCAGTTCTTC
CASSAGGASGYYNEQFF
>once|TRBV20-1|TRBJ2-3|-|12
TGCAGTGGTGGGAAATCCTCAGATACGCAGTATTTT
CSGGKSSDTQYF
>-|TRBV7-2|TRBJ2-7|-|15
TGTGCCAGCAGCTTACCCAGGACACTAGCCTACGAGCAGTACTTC
CASSLPRTLAYEQYF
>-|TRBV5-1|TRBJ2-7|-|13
TGCGCCAGCGGCCTGGAGGGACTTTACGAGCAGTACTTC
CASGLEGLYEQYF
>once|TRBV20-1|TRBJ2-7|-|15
TGCAGTGCTAGAGATGGAGGGGGGAGCTCCTACGAGCAGTACTTC
CSARDGGGSSYEQYF
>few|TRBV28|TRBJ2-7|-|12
TGTGCCACCAGGGTAAGGTCCTACGAGCAGTACTTC
CATRVRSYEQYF
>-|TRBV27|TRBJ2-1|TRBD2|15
TGTGCCAGCAGTTTCGGACTAGCGGGAGGGGGGTTTAAGTTCTTC
CASSFGLAGGGFKFF
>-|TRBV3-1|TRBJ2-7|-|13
TGTGCCAGCAGCCTACGAGGGGTCTACGAGCAGTACTTC
CASSLRGVYEQYF
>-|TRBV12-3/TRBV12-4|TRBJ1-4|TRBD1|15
TGTGCCAGCAGTTTAGACAGGGGTTCGGATGAAAAACTGTTTTTT
CASSLDRGSDEKLFF
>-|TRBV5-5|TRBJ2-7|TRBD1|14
TGTGCCAGCAGCTTTGACAGGGGCCCCTACGAGCAGTACTTC
CASSFDRGPYEQYF
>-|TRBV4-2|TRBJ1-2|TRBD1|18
TGTGCCAGCAGCCAAGAACCCCTCGACAGGGAAGTACGAGGTGGCTACACCTTC
CASSQEPLDREVRGGYTF
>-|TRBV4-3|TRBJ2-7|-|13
TGCGCCAGCAGCCACACAGCCGGATACGAGCAGTACTTC
CASSHTAGYEQYF
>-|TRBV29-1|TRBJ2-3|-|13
TGCAGCGTTGAAACCCACCAGACAGATACGCAGTATTTT
CSVETHQTDTQYF
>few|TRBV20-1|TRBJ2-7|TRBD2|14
TGCAGTGCTAGGAATTTAGCGGGACACTACGAGCAGTACTTC
CSARNLAGHYEQYF
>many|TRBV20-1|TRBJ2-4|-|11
TGCAGTGCGGTAGTCAAAAACATTCAGTACTTC
CSAVVKNIQYF
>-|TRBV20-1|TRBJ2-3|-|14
TGCAGTGCTAGAAGGCTAGCTCCGCCAGATACGCAGTATTTT
CSARRLAPPDTQYF
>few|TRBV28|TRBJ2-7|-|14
TGTGCCAGCACCAGCAGGCAGGGAGCCTACGAGCAGTACTTC
CASTSRQGAYEQYF
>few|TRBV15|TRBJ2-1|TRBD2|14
TGTGCCACCAGCGTCACTAGCGGGAACAATGAGCAGTTCTTC
CATSVTSGNNEQFF
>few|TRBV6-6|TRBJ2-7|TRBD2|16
TGTGCCAGCAGTTACTCGGGGACTAGCGGGAACTACGAGCAGTACTTC
CASSYSGTSGNYEQYF
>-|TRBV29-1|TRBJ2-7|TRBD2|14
TGCAGCGCTGAAGGGACTAGCGGGGGGTACGAGCAGTACTTC
CSAEGTSGGYEQYF
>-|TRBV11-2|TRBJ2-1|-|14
TGTGCCAGCACCAACGGGGACACCTACAATGAGCAGTTCTTC
CASTNGDTYNEQFF
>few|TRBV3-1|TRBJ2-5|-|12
TGTGCCAGCCAGCAGCCCAGGCGAGAAAAGTACTTC
CASQQPRREKYF
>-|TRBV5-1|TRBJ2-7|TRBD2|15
TGCGCCAGCAGCTTGGATCCGGGGAGGGTCGACGAGCAGTACTTC
CASSLDPGRVDEQYF
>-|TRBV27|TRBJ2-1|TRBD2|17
TGTGCCAGCAGTTTATATTATAGCGGGAGGCCGGGGAATGAGCAGTTCTTC
CASSLYYSGRPGNEQFF
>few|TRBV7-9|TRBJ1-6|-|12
TGTGCCAGCAGCTTCTCTTCTTCACCCCTCCACTTT
CASSFSSSPLHF
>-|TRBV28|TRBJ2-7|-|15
TGTGCCAGCAGTTTCTTCGATCCAGGGGAGGGCGAGCAGTACTTC
CASSFFDPGEGEQYF
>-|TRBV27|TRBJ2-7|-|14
TGTGCCAGCCGAATATCGGCGATACATCGCGAGCAGTACTTC
CASRISAIHREQYF
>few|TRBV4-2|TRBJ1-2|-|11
TGTGCCAGCAGCCAGAGCTATGGCTACACCTTC
CASSQSYGYTF